The rows below give T cell receptor beta chains drawn from one sample of a study of blood T cell repertoires in COVID-19. Only in-frame clones appear in the TCRdb table, and some are missing; sequencing was by immunoSEQ multiplex PCR. The table lists about 210,000 clones, roughly four fifths of them singletons. The material sequenced was peripheral blood. The source is a woman aged 40-49 years with active or convalescent COVID-19. Each CDR3 is given with its conserved first and last residue. D genes are given only for firm matches. Clone size is shown for a subset of rows, as once, few, many or a class of expanded clone.

J: TRBJ2-7
size: .
V: TRBV3-1/TRBV3-2
D: TRBD1
CDR3: CASSPAGTGVRHEQYF
DNA: TGTGCCAGCAGCCCGGCCGGGACAGGGGTGAGGCACGAGCAGTACTTC

J: TRBJ2-3
size: .
V: TRBV30
D: TRBD1
CDR3: CAWSVYRGPRTDTQYF
DNA: TGTGCCTGGAGCGTATACAGGGGGCCTCGCACAGATACGCAGTATTTT

J: TRBJ1-3
size: .
V: TRBV7-2
D: .
CDR3: CASRAASGNTIYF
DNA: TGTGCCAGCAGGGCTGCCTCTGGAAACACCATATATTTT

J: TRBJ1-4
size: .
V: TRBV4-2
D: TRBD1
CDR3: CASSPGTDNEKLFF
DNA: TGTGCCAGCAGCCCCGGGACAGATAATGAAAAACTGTTTTTT

J: TRBJ1-1
size: .
V: TRBV24-1
D: .
CDR3: CATSDMNTEAFF
DNA: TGTGCCACCAGTGACATGAACACTGAAGCTTTCTTT

J: TRBJ1-4
size: .
V: TRBV30
D: .
CDR3: CAWSGGDYEKLFF
DNA: TGTGCCTGGAGTGGGGGGGACTATGAAAAACTGTTTTTT

J: TRBJ1-2
size: once
V: TRBV9
D: .
CDR3: CASSDLRQAHYGYTF
DNA: TGTGCCAGCAGCGACTTAAGACAGGCGCACTATGGCTACACCTTC

J: TRBJ2-2
size: .
V: TRBV6-4
D: TRBD1
CDR3: CASSVFQGADTGELFF
DNA: TGTGCCAGCAGTGTCTTTCAGGGGGCGGACACCGGGGAGCTGTTTTTT

J: TRBJ1-2
size: .
V: TRBV28
D: TRBD1
CDR3: CASSRSATGGRGGYTF
DNA: TGTGCCAGCAGCCGCTCGGCGACAGGGGGAAGAGGTGGCTACACCTTC

J: TRBJ2-5
size: .
V: TRBV24-1
D: TRBD1
CDR3: CATSDWTGGDETQYF
DNA: TGTGCCACCAGTGACTGGACAGGGGGGGATGAGACCCAGTACTTC

J: TRBJ1-2
size: .
V: TRBV2
D: TRBD1
CDR3: CASSEMTGNYGYTF
DNA: TGTGCCAGCAGTGAAATGACAGGGAACTATGGCTACACCTTC

J: TRBJ2-3
size: .
V: TRBV10-3
D: .
CDR3: CAISEGQGASEYF
DNA: TGTGCCATCAGTGAGGGCCAAGGGGCTAGTGAGTATTTT

J: TRBJ1-4
size: few
V: TRBV5-6
D: .
CDR3: CASSLQGTNEKLFF
DNA: TGTGCCAGCAGCTTACAGGGTACTAATGAAAAACTGTTTTTT

J: TRBJ1-1
size: .
V: TRBV3-1/TRBV3-2
D: TRBD1
CDR3: CASSQDPGGRTEAFF
DNA: TGTGCCAGCAGCCAAGACCCAGGGGGCCGGACTGAAGCTTTCTTT

J: TRBJ1-2
size: .
V: TRBV28
D: TRBD1
CDR3: CASESGDRGYGYTF
DNA: TGTGCCAGCGAATCGGGTGACAGGGGATATGGCTACACCTTC

J: TRBJ2-5
size: .
V: TRBV4-2
D: TRBD2
CDR3: CASSQDWSGGPKTQYF
DNA: TGTGCCAGCAGCCAAGATTGGTCGGGGGGGCCCAAGACCCAGTACTTC

J: TRBJ1-2
size: once
V: TRBV13
D: TRBD1
CDR3: CASRLTGGNYGYTF
DNA: TGTGCCAGCAGGCTGACAGGGGGCAACTATGGCTACACCTTC

J: TRBJ1-5
size: few
V: TRBV19
D: .
CDR3: CASSIARNSNQPQHF
DNA: TGTGCCAGTAGTATAGCCAGAAATAGCAATCAGCCCCAGCATTTT

J: TRBJ1-2
size: .
V: TRBV18
D: TRBD1
CDR3: CASSPGQGNYGYTF
DNA: TGTGCCAGCTCACCAGGACAGGGGAACTATGGCTACACCTTC

J: TRBJ1-6
size: .
V: TRBV27
D: TRBD1
CDR3: CASSRGLGNSPLHF
DNA: TGTGCCAGCTCCAGGGGGCTCGGGAATTCACCCCTCCACTTT

J: TRBJ2-6
size: .
V: TRBV30
D: TRBD1
CDR3: CAWSPGQGVSGANVLTF
DNA: TGTGCCTGGAGTCCGGGACAGGGGGTCTCTGGGGCCAACGTCCTGACTTTC

J: TRBJ2-7
size: .
V: TRBV4-2
D: TRBD1
CDR3: CASSHNGPGQGRNEQYF
DNA: TGTGCCAGCAGCCACAACGGACCGGGACAGGGTCGCAACGAGCAGTACTTC

J: TRBJ1-4
size: .
V: TRBV5-6
D: .
CDR3: CASSLGSLDEKLFF
DNA: TGTGCCAGCAGCTTAGGGAGCTTAGATGAAAAACTGTTTTTT

J: TRBJ1-4
size: many
V: TRBV18
D: .
CDR3: CASSPREGIEKLFF
DNA: TGTGCCAGCTCACCTCGGGAGGGTATTGAAAAACTGTTTTTT

J: TRBJ1-4
size: .
V: TRBV6-1
D: .
CDR3: CASSEGLGAGNEKLFF
DNA: TGTGCCAGCAGTGAAGGATTAGGGGCAGGGAACGAAAAACTGTTTTTT

J: TRBJ1-1
size: .
V: TRBV27
D: TRBD1
CDR3: CASIPGGKDTEAFF
DNA: TGTGCCAGTATACCAGGGGGGAAGGACACTGAAGCTTTCTTT

J: TRBJ1-2
size: .
V: TRBV6-5
D: .
CDR3: CASSYTSGANYGYTF
DNA: TGTGCCAGCAGTTATACTTCAGGGGCGAACTATGGCTACACCTTC

J: TRBJ2-1
size: .
V: TRBV5-8
D: .
CDR3: CASSDSGTVTYNEQFF
DNA: TGTGCCAGCAGCGATTCCGGGACTGTAACCTACAATGAGCAGTTCTTC

J: TRBJ2-5
size: .
V: TRBV24-1
D: .
CDR3: CATSDFLPGIRETQYF
DNA: TGTGCCACCAGTGATTTTTTACCCGGGATCAGAGAGACCCAGTACTTC

J: TRBJ2-1
size: .
V: TRBV7-3
D: .
CDR3: CASSLMAGNNEQFF
DNA: TGTGCCAGCAGCTTAATGGCAGGGAACAATGAGCAGTTCTTC

J: TRBJ2-2
size: .
V: TRBV28
D: .
CDR3: CASSRLLGGSTGELFF
DNA: TGTGCCAGCAGTCGTCTGTTGGGGGGTAGCACCGGGGAGCTGTTTTTT

J: TRBJ2-3
size: .
V: TRBV9
D: TRBD2
CDR3: CASSGGLAGGEYTQYF
DNA: TGTGCCAGCAGCGGCGGACTAGCGGGGGGGGAATATACGCAGTATTTT

J: TRBJ2-7
size: .
V: TRBV5-3
D: .
CDR3: CARSLVETGTYEQYF
DNA: TGTGCCAGAAGCTTGGTCGAGACAGGAACCTACGAGCAGTACTTC

J: TRBJ2-5
size: .
V: TRBV6-2/TRBV6-3
D: .
CDR3: CASSRLETQYF
DNA: TGTGCCAGCAGCCGTCTAGAGACCCAGTACTTC

J: TRBJ2-1
size: .
V: TRBV19
D: TRBD2
CDR3: CASSISAGVYEQFF
DNA: TGTGCCAGTAGTATATCGGCGGGAGTGTATGAGCAGTTCTTC

J: TRBJ1-2
size: .
V: TRBV18
D: TRBD1
CDR3: CASSTPGQYYGESGYTF
DNA: TGTGCCAGCTCGACACCGGGACAGTACTATGGCGAGTCTGGCTACACCTTC

J: TRBJ1-5
size: .
V: TRBV7-2
D: .
CDR3: CASSSSRDQPQHF
DNA: TGTGCCAGCAGCTCGAGTCGGGATCAGCCCCAGCATTTT

J: TRBJ1-1
size: .
V: TRBV11-2
D: .
CDR3: CASSTKRAETEAFF
DNA: TGTGCCAGCAGCACGAAGAGGGCGGAAACTGAAGCTTTCTTT

J: TRBJ2-1
size: .
V: TRBV9
D: TRBD2
CDR3: CASSVGSSGGSSYNEQFF
DNA: TGTGCCAGCAGCGTAGGGTCTAGCGGGGGGAGTTCCTACAATGAGCAGTTCTTC

J: TRBJ1-3
size: .
V: TRBV7-6
D: .
CDR3: CASSWGGGDSGNTIYF
DNA: TGTGCCAGCAGTTGGGGAGGCGGTGATTCTGGAAACACCATATATTTT

J: TRBJ1-2
size: .
V: TRBV7-3
D: TRBD1
CDR3: CASSLGGAGGLYGYTF
DNA: TGTGCCAGCAGCTTAGGAGGTGCAGGGGGGCTCTATGGCTACACCTTC

J: TRBJ1-2
size: .
V: TRBV11-2
D: TRBD1
CDR3: CASSFGQGSNYGYTF
DNA: TGTGCCAGCAGCTTCGGACAGGGATCTAACTATGGCTACACCTTC

J: TRBJ2-4
size: few
V: TRBV11-1
D: .
CDR3: CASSLGWQGKNIQYF
DNA: TGTGCCAGCAGCTTAGGGTGGCAGGGCAAAAACATTCAGTACTTC

J: TRBJ1-1
size: .
V: TRBV11-3
D: .
CDR3: CASALSGGNTEAFF
DNA: TGTGCCAGCGCCCTTTCGGGTGGGAACACTGAAGCTTTCTTT

J: TRBJ1-1
size: .
V: TRBV7-8
D: TRBD1
CDR3: CASSPPQTGPNTEAFF
DNA: TGTGCCAGCAGCCCCCCCCAGACAGGGCCGAACACTGAAGCTTTCTTT

J: TRBJ1-6
size: .
V: TRBV7-9
D: .
CDR3: CASSPFVSPLHF
DNA: TGTGCCAGCAGCCCGTTCGTTTCACCCCTCCACTTT

J: TRBJ1-5
size: .
V: TRBV27
D: TRBD1
CDR3: CASSPGQVGRRSNQPQHF
DNA: TGTGCCAGCAGTCCCGGACAGGTCGGCCGGAGAAGCAATCAGCCCCAGCATTTT

J: TRBJ1-3
size: .
V: TRBV12-3/TRBV12-4
D: .
CDR3: CASSPSSGNTIYF
DNA: TGTGCCAGCAGCCCCAGCTCTGGAAACACCATATATTTT

J: TRBJ1-2
size: .
V: TRBV7-3
D: TRBD1
CDR3: CASSSQDRAYGYTF
DNA: TGTGCCAGCAGCTCGCAGGACAGGGCCTATGGCTACACCTTC

J: TRBJ2-1
size: .
V: TRBV3-1/TRBV3-2
D: TRBD1
CDR3: CASSLGQASYNEQFF
DNA: TGTGCCAGCAGCTTGGGACAGGCCTCCTACAATGAGCAGTTCTTC